These 26 T cell receptor beta chains were sequenced from one sample in a study of T-cell reconstitution after alpha-beta-depleted transplantation in children. Unique molecular identifiers tagged the TCRbeta library. TCRdb recomputed calls from the PCR reads with MiXCR, one row per CDR3 protein. The profile shows more than 25,000 distinct CDR3 sequences, under 7% of them singletons. The sample in question was PBMCs, mostly from graft donor cells, obtained 180 days after TCRalphabeta/CD19-depleted stem cell transplant. The receptors come from a male patient younger than 18 who had a stem cell transplant for acute myeloid leukemia, so the T cells may come from the graft donor.

By frequency in the sample, this clonotype is medium-sized (0.01 to 0.1%). The chain joins TRBV7-9 to TRBJ1-4; 8 bases map to TRBD1. Trimming at V came to 3 bases and at J to 10 bases, leaving 10 bases not matched to a gene. This CDR3 region has 15 residues. Looked up from germline, CDR1 is SEHNR and CDR2 is FQNEAQ (reference sequence). CDR3 in amino acids: CASSLAGQGFGKLFF. The CDR3 DNA is TGTGCCAGCAGCTTGGCCGGACAGGGTTTCGGAAAACTGTTTTTT.

This clonotype was found many times. V gene TRBV7-2 combines with J gene TRBJ1-3; no clear D gene. Germline values: CDR1 SGHTA, CDR2 FQGNSA. This CDR3 contains 14 residues. Trimming took 4 bases from V and 4 from J, leaving 11 bases between them. CDR3 amino acids: CASSSRVSGNTIYF. CDR3 in DNA: TGTGCCAGCAGCTCGAGGGTGTCGGGAAACACCATATATTTT.

As concerns this clonotype: Since a much larger clone is just one base distant, this may be a read error. This sequence joins TRBV2 and TRBJ2-1; 16 nucleotides align to TRBD2. This CDR3 spans 19 amino acids. Germline V lookup: CDR1 SNHLY, CDR2 FYNNEI. The CDR3, as DNA: TGTGCCATCAGTCCGGGACTAGCGGGAGGGCCTACCAATAGTGATGAGCAGTTCTTC. Amino acid sequence: CAISPGLAGGPTNSDEQFF.

This clonotype was picked up many times. The genes are TRBV28 and TRBJ2-4; D gene uncertain. The germline V gene has CDR1 MDHEN and CDR2 SYDVKM. This CDR3 is built from 13 residues. Trimming removed 8 bases from V and 0 bases from J, with 8 bases in between. The CDR3 protein is CASRELAKNIQYF. Here the CDR3 DNA reads TGTGCCAGCCGCGAGCTAGCCAAAAACATTCAGTACTTC. Filled out from reference TRBV28 and TRBJ2-4, the complete variable domain reads DVKVTQSSRYLVKRTGEKVFLECVQDMDHENMFWYRQDPGLGLRLIYFSYDVKMKEKGDIPEGYSVSREKKERFSLILESASTNQTSMYLCASRELAKNIQYFGAGTRLSVL.

This clonotype was detected ten times or more. The chain has TRBV7-2 and TRBJ2-2, with 7 bases lining up with TRBD1. The CDR3 sequence is 15 residues long. Germline lookup yields CDR1 SGHTA and CDR2 FQGNSA. The ends lost 5 bases at V and 4 bases at J; junction bases unmatched: 7. CDR3: CASSLGQSLTGELFF. The CDR3 DNA reads as TGTGCCAGCAGCCTGGGACAGTCACTCACCGGGGAGCTGTTTTTT.

This clonotype has a count of ten or more. The chain employs TRBV7-2 and TRBJ2-2; TRBD2 matches at 12 bases. Germline assignment: CDR1 SGHTA and CDR2 FQGNSA. The V and J ends lost 5 bases and 6 bases, in that order; junction bases with no gene match: 1. The CDR3 is made up of 14 amino acids. The CDR3 loop is CASSPSGRAGELFF. The CDR3 nucleotides read TGTGCCAGCAGCCCTAGCGGGAGGGCCGGGGAGCTGTTTTTT.

This clonotype was observed many times. The chain combines TRBV14 with TRBJ1-5; no reliable D call. Trimming stripped 1 base from V and 3 bases from J, with 4 bases between. This CDR3 is built from 13 residues. CDR1 and CDR2 (germline): SGHDN, FVKESK. The CDR3 is CASSQALNQPQHF. DNA for the CDR3: TGTGCCAGCAGCCAAGCCCTCAATCAGCCCCAGCATTTT.

This clonotype was seen repeatedly, ten times or more. In DNA, the CDR3 is TGTGCCAGCAGCAAGGGACTAGCGGTCTCCTACGAGCAGTACTTC. Translated, it gives CASSKGLAVSYEQYF. The rearrangement joins TRBV11-1 to TRBJ2-7; TRBD2 agrees at 11 bases. The length of the CDR3 is 15 residues. The germline V gene encodes CDR1 SGHAT and CDR2 FQDESV (reference sequence). The junction had 3 bases not matched to a gene; V was cut back by 5 bases and J by 0 bases.

The rearrangement joins TRBV2 to TRBJ1-5; TRBD1 matches at 10 bases. The CDR3 is made up of 15 amino acids. V shed 11 bases, J shed 6 bases, and the junction held 13 bases outside the gene matches. Germline CDR1 reads SNHLY; CDR2 reads FYNNEI. CDR3 sequence: CAFSLGDRGFQPQHF. CDR3 bases: TGTGCCTTCAGTTTGGGGGACAGGGGTTTTCAGCCCCAGCATTTT.

At least ten counts were recorded for this clonotype. The rearrangement uses TRBV24-1 and TRBJ1-4; 8 nucleotides line up with TRBD1. The CDR3 has 19 amino acids. Per the germline V gene, CDR1 is KGHDR and CDR2 is SFDVKD. V lost 2 bases and J lost 4; bases outside the gene matches: 14. The CDR3 is CATSDSRVQGAVGNEKLFF. DNA of the CDR3: TGTGCCACCAGTGATTCCAGAGTCCAGGGGGCAGTTGGTAATGAAAAACTGTTTTTT.

At least ten counts were recorded for this clonotype. The chain uses TRBV20-1 and TRBJ2-2, with TRBD1 as a possible D gene (5 bases). The CDR3 has 13 residues. CDR1 and CDR2 (germline): DFQATT, SNEGSKA (reference sequence). Trimming removed 4 bases at V and 6 bases at J, with 12 bases between. The CDR3 region has the DNA TGCAGTGCTATTCAGGGAAAACCCGGGGAGCTGTTTTTT. It translates to CSAIQGKPGELFF.

This clonotype was counted ten times or more. The chain employs TRBV6-2 or TRBV6-3 and TRBJ1-2; D is possibly TRBD1 (5 bases). Germline V gene sequence: CDR1 MNHEY, CDR2 SVGEGT. V was pared by 2 bases and J by 0 bases, with 13 bases between. This CDR3 contains 16 residues. CDR3 amino acids: CASSYDRGTPNYGYTF. DNA of the CDR3: TGTGCCAGCAGTTACGATCGGGGCACTCCTAACTATGGCTACACCTTC.

This clonotype was detected many times. This chain connects TRBV12-3 or TRBV12-4 to TRBJ1-6; tentatively, D is TRBD1 (6 bases). The germline V and J ends were trimmed by 3 bases and 6 bases, with 9 bases remaining between them. The CDR3 loop spans 14 amino acids. This CDR3 is CASSFGTSNSPLHF. The CDR3, as DNA: TGTGCCAGCAGTTTCGGGACAAGTAATTCACCCCTCCACTTT.

This clonotype was seen repeatedly, ten times or more. The chain combines TRBV9 with TRBJ1-6; 9 bases agree with TRBD1. CDR1 is SGDLS, CDR2 YYNGEE, per germline. The V segment lost 4 bases and the J segment 9 bases; nucleotides outside the gene matches: 8. This CDR3 is 15 amino acids long. The CDR3 nucleotides read TGTGCCAGCAGCCCGCCGGGACAGGGTGTTTCACCCCTCCACTTT. This translates into CASSPPGQGVSPLHF.

This clonotype has at least ten counts. The chain employs TRBV20-1 and TRBJ2-4, with D maybe TRBD2 (5 bases). This CDR3 has 11 residues. Per germline, CDR1 DFQATT and CDR2 SNEGSKA (reference sequence). Trimming took off 3 bases at V and 14 bases at J, with 14 bases between the two ends. CDR3 nucleotides: TGCAGTGCTAGGGCGGGCGCCAAGGAGTACTTC. Encoded protein: CSARAGAKEYF.

At least ten counts were recorded for this clonotype. The V gene is TRBV18, the J gene TRBJ2-3; 10 nucleotides match TRBD2. With V trimmed by 8 bases and J by 5 bases, 7 bases remained unmatched. Germline V gene data show CDR1 as KGHSH and CDR2 as LQKENI. This CDR3 region has 14 residues. CDR3 amino acids: CASGPLAGEDTQYF. CDR3 nucleotides: TGTGCCAGCGGTCCCCTAGCGGGAGAAGATACGCAGTATTTT.

This clonotype has ten or more counts. V and J are TRBV5-1 and TRBJ1-2; TRBD1 aligns across 12 bases. CDR3 length: 16 residues. Germline CDR1 is SGHRS and CDR2 is YFSETQ. V lost 2 bases, J lost 6 bases, and 8 bases stayed unmatched. The chain's CDR3 is CASSFVPGQGADGYTF. The CDR3 nucleotides are TGCGCCAGCAGCTTTGTCCCGGGACAGGGGGCGGATGGCTACACCTTC.

This clonotype was counted many times. This chain links TRBV25-1 with TRBJ2-2; the D gene is possibly TRBD2 (5 bases). V lost 3 bases and J lost 6, with 14 bases in between. CDR3 length: 15 residues. The V gene's germline CDR1 is MGHDK and CDR2 SYGVNS. CDR3 DNA: TGTGCCAGCAGTGAGTTGGTCTCGAGGGCCGGGGAGCTGTTTTTT. This encodes CASSELVSRAGELFF.

In its sample, this clonotype was seen many times. The chain links TRBV5-8 to TRBJ2-1; 7 nucleotides align to TRBD1. Trimming took 4 bases from V and 4 from J; bases not matched to a gene: 8. The germline V gene encodes CDR1 SGHTS and CDR2 YDEGEE. The CDR3 is made up of 15 amino acids. Here the CDR3 DNA reads TGTGCCAGCAGCCCGGAGACAGGGTCTTACAATGAGCAGTTCTTC. Protein sequence: CASSPETGSYNEQFF. Using reference TRBV5-8 and TRBJ2-1 for the parts outside the CDR3, the full variable domain is EAGVTQSPTHLIKTRGQQATLRCSPISGHTSVYWYQQALGLGLQFLLWYDEGEERNRGNFPPRFSGRQFPNYSSELNVNALELEDSALYLCASSPETGSYNEQFFGPGTRLTVL.

In its sample, this clonotype was seen many times. CDR3 nucleotides: TGCGCCAGCAGCCAAGATGAGGGTTATGGGGAGCTGTTTTTT. This translates into CASSQDEGYGELFF. The chain recombines TRBV4-3 with TRBJ2-2, with D maybe TRBD2 (5 bases). The germline CDR1 and CDR2 sequences are LGHNA and YSLEER. CDR3 length: 14 residues. Trimming took 0 bases from V and 8 from J, leaving 10 bases between them.

This clonotype has ten or more counts. The chain recombines TRBV29-1 with TRBJ1-2, with D uncertain. Trimming removed 4 bases from V and 8 bases from J, with 11 bases in between. The V gene's germline CDR1 is SQVTM and CDR2 ANQGSEA. This CDR3 has 11 residues. The CDR3 coding sequence is TGCAGCGTTGTGGAGGCAGGAGGCTACACCTTC. Amino acid sequence: CSVVEAGGYTF.

At least ten counts were recorded for this clonotype. The chain has TRBV10-3 and TRBJ2-3, with 12 bases that match TRBD1. V was clipped by 5 bases and J by 4 bases; unmatched bases: 16. The CDR3 runs to 19 residues. Germline-derived CDR1 and CDR2 are ENHRY and SYGVKD. CDR3 sequence: CAISRTGTGGANSADTQYF. The CDR3 DNA sequence: TGTGCCATCAGTCGAACCGGGACAGGGGGCGCAAATTCGGCAGATACGCAGTATTTT.

By share of the sample, this clonotype is medium-sized (0.01 to 0.1%). The V call is TRBV7-2, the J call TRBJ2-1; D unclear. This CDR3 region has 14 residues. The ends were cut back, 2 bases at V and 9 bases at J, with 14 bases in the middle. Germline-derived CDR1 and CDR2 are SGHTA and FQGNSA. DNA for the CDR3: TGTGCCAGCAGCTTACAAATGGCCTCCGGTGAGCAGTTCTTC. Its protein is CASSLQMASGEQFF.

This clonotype has at least ten counts. The J gene is TRBJ1-1, the V gene TRBV28, with 7 bases identical to TRBD1. The CDR3 spans 15 residues. With V trimmed by 6 bases and J by 1 base, 8 bases remained unmatched. Germline V gene sequence: CDR1 MDHEN, CDR2 SYDVKM. CDR3 residues: CASSTTGQSNTEAFF. CDR3 bases: TGTGCCAGCAGCACCACGGGACAGTCGAACACTGAAGCTTTCTTT.

This clonotype appeared many times. V and J are TRBV11-3 and TRBJ2-3; D possibly uses TRBD1 or TRBD2 (5 bases each). Trimming took off 5 bases at V and 6 bases at J, with 15 bases between the two ends. Germline CDR1 and CDR2: SGHNT and YENEEA. This CDR3 contains 14 residues. The CDR3 loop is CASSPLPRGDTQYF. In DNA, the CDR3 is TGTGCCAGCAGCCCCCTCCCGAGGGGTGATACGCAGTATTTT.

This clonotype was found many times. V gene TRBV7-9 combines with J gene TRBJ2-7; 7 nucleotides match TRBD1. Germline trimming cut 1 base from V and 5 bases from J; bases unmatched to any gene: 20. The germline V gene encodes CDR1 SEHNR and CDR2 FQNEAQ (reference sequence). The CDR3 covers 19 residues. Here the CDR3 DNA reads TGTGCCAGCAGCTTAGGGGGGAACAGGGGCGCCACAACTGTCAACGAGCAGTACTTC. Encoded protein: CASSLGGNRGATTVNEQYF.